A single sample is the source of the 27 T cell receptor beta chains below, sequenced in a study of CXCR3-negative and CXCR3-positive naive CD8 T cells. TRB cDNA libraries were made by UMI-labeled 5' RACE. TCRdb re-called the 5' RACE reads; one entry per CDR3 protein, DNA not given. Its table records fewer than 80,000 distinct CDR3 sequences. Sequencing was performed on naive CXCR3- CD8+ T cells from blood. Subset: CD45RO-CCR7+CD27+CD95- naive CD8+ T cells lacking CXCR3 (TNR3-). The source is a human donor in good health. Some clones in this sample may be carry-over from other donors' samples.

The rearrangement uses TRBV5-1 and TRBJ2-1; TCRdb's D gene call, TRBD2, goes unchecked for lack of DNA. The CDR3 is 16 residues long. CDR1 and CDR2 (germline): SGHRS, YFSETQ. CDR3 amino acids: CASSLSVTSGGTEQFF.

The chain uses TRBV29-1 and TRBJ2-4; TCRdb's D gene call, TRBD1, goes unchecked for lack of DNA. CDR1 is SQVTM and CDR2 is ANQGSEA in the germline V gene. The length of the CDR3 is 15 residues. The CDR3 region is CSVEDIRTGSNIQYF.

The chain recombines TRBV7-6 with TRBJ2-3; the TCRdb D gene call, TRBD1, has no DNA to confirm it. The CDR3 sequence is 17 residues long. Germline V gene lookup returns CDR1 SGHVS and CDR2 FNYEAQ. The CDR3 reads CASSHLRAASGTDTQYF.

The J gene is TRBJ1-2, the V gene TRBV2. Germline lookup yields CDR1 SNHLY and CDR2 FYNNEI. CDR3 length: 14 amino acids. The CDR3 spells CASTTGLVGSEQYF.

This rearrangement joins TRBV12-3 or TRBV12-4 to TRBJ1-3. This CDR3 is 16 amino acids long. CDR3 residues: CASNNPALTEGNTIYF.

J is TRBJ1-5 and V is TRBV12-3 or TRBV12-4. The CDR3 loop spans 13 amino acids. The CDR3 sequence: CASSQGRNQPQHF.

This sequence joins TRBV9 and TRBJ2-5; no DNA is available, so the TRBD2 call from TCRdb remains unchecked. The CDR3 covers 14 residues. The V gene's germline CDR1 is SGDLS and CDR2 YYNGEE. CDR3 in amino acids: CASSVGGGAETQYF.

The gene calls are TRBV27 and TRBJ2-2. Germline CDR1 reads MNHEY; CDR2 reads SMNVEV (reference sequence). The CDR3 is 13 amino acids. The CDR3 sequence: CASSISYTGELFF.

The chain links TRBV4-1 to TRBJ1-6; TCRdb returns TRBD1, unconfirmable since there is no DNA. The CDR3 runs 17 residues. Germline lookup yields CDR1 MGHRA and CDR2 YSYEKL. The CDR3 reads CASSQMDRGLSNSPLHF.

The rearrangement uses TRBV6-5 and TRBJ1-1; the D gene TCRdb calls, TRBD1, cannot be checked with no DNA. The CDR3 sequence is 14 residues long. Germline V lookup: CDR1 MNHEY, CDR2 SVGAGI. This chain's CDR3 is CASSYPGGGTEAFF.

V usage is TRBV28 and J usage is TRBJ2-3; TCRdb returns TRBD2, unconfirmable since there is no DNA. Per germline, CDR1 MDHEN and CDR2 SYDVKM. CDR3 size: 11 residues. CDR3: CASSTRTEVYF. Drawing the rest from reference TRBV28 and TRBJ2-3, the complete variable domain is DVKVTQSSRYLVKRTGEKVFLECVQDMDHENMFWYRQDPGLGLRLIYFSYDVKMKEKGDIPEGYSVSREKKERFSLILESASTNQTSMYLCASSTRTEVYFGPGTRLTVL.

The chain links TRBV7-9 to TRBJ2-5; TCRdb designates TRBD1, a call that cannot be tested without DNA. Germline loops: CDR1 SEHNR, CDR2 FQNEAQ (reference sequence). The CDR3 is 16 amino acids. Here the CDR3 reads CASSLAGTGTWETQYF. Together with reference TRBV7-9 and TRBJ2-5, the CDR3 gives the full variable domain: DTGVSQNPRHKITKRGQNVTFRCDPISEHNRLYWYRQTLGQGPEFLTYFQNEAQLEKSRLLSDRFSAERPKGSFSTLEIQRTEQGDSAMYLCASSLAGTGTWETQYFGPGTRLLVL.

This sequence joins TRBV6-2 or TRBV6-3 and TRBJ2-2; TCRdb proposes TRBD2, but this gene call is untestable without DNA. Germline CDR1 and CDR2: MNHEY and SVGEGT. The CDR3 is made up of 15 amino acids. CDR3 protein: CASSVSGANTGELFF.

The chain joins TRBV29-1 to TRBJ2-1; the D call of TRBD2 rests on TCRdb alone, since no DNA is present to check it. From germline, CDR1 is SQVTM and CDR2 ANQGSEA. This CDR3 has 13 amino acids. The chain's CDR3 is CSSRTSGYNEQFF.

The rearrangement links TRBV5-1 to TRBJ2-4; the D call from TCRdb, TRBD2, cannot be confirmed without DNA. The CDR3 length is 16 residues. Germline assignment: CDR1 SGHRS and CDR2 YFSETQ. CDR3 region: CASSLVIAGPHNIQYF. Supplemented by reference TRBV5-1 and TRBJ2-4, the full variable domain reads KAGVTQTPRYLIKTRGQQVTLSCSPISGHRSVSWYQQTPGQGLQFLFEYFSETQRNKGNFPGRFSGRQFSNSRSEMNVSTLELGDSALYLCASSLVIAGPHNIQYFGAGTRLSVL.

V is TRBV20-1 and J is TRBJ2-7; TCRdb indicates TRBD1, and absent DNA this call remains unverified. The CDR3 sequence is 14 residues long. Looked up from germline, CDR1 is DFQATT and CDR2 is SNEGSKA (reference sequence). The CDR3: CSARADWDGYEQYF.

The chain links TRBV4-2 to TRBJ1-3. The germline CDR1 and CDR2 sequences are LGHNA and YNFKEQ. CDR3 length equals 15 residues. CDR3 region: CASSQDLTTGNTIYF.

V usage is TRBV28 and J usage is TRBJ2-3; with no DNA, the TCRdb D assignment of TRBD1 cannot be verified. This CDR3 has 14 residues. Germline-derived CDR1 and CDR2 are MDHEN and SYDVKM. The CDR3 protein is CASTSGQGVHTQYF.

The chain couples TRBV20-1 to TRBJ2-7; TCRdb selects TRBD1, and the lack of DNA leaves this call unchecked. Germline CDR1 reads DFQATT; CDR2 reads SNEGSKA (reference sequence). The CDR3 runs 13 residues. The CDR3 protein is CSAKLHQGVEQYF.

The chain carries TRBV11-3 and TRBJ1-1; TCRdb's D gene call, TRBD1, goes unchecked for lack of DNA. The length of the CDR3 is 16 residues. CDR1 is SGHNT, CDR2 YENEEA, per germline. This CDR3 reads CASSSEEVGTTTEAFF.

CDR3 sequence: CASSLGRHRVNQPQHF. The rearrangement uses TRBV13 and TRBJ1-5. The CDR3 totals 16 residues. CDR1 and CDR2 (germline): PRHDT, FYEKMQ (reference sequence).

By frequency, this clonotype registers medium-sized. The gene calls are TRBV28 and TRBJ2-3; as DNA is missing, the TRBD2 call by TCRdb cannot be tested. Germline V gene sequence: CDR1 MDHEN, CDR2 SYDVKM. The CDR3 runs to 13 residues. The CDR3 reads CASSGSGTDTQYF.

The chain links TRBV24-1 to TRBJ1-2; TCRdb designates TRBD1, a call that cannot be tested without DNA. The CDR3 loop spans 18 amino acids. Per the germline V gene, CDR1 is KGHDR and CDR2 is SFDVKD. Here the CDR3 reads CATSDASGQPSANYGYTF.

The gene calls are TRBV7-3 and TRBJ2-2. The CDR3 sequence is 14 residues long. CDR1 is SGHTA and CDR2 is FQGTGA in the germline V gene. This CDR3 is CASSLGINTAELFF.

J is TRBJ1-1 and V is TRBV28; TCRdb's D gene call, TRBD1, goes unchecked for lack of DNA. The V gene's germline CDR1 is MDHEN and CDR2 SYDVKM. The CDR3 sequence is 14 residues long. CDR3 in amino acids: CASSRRQGPTEAFF. Variable domain in full (rest from reference TRBV28 and TRBJ1-1): DVKVTQSSRYLVKRTGEKVFLECVQDMDHENMFWYRQDPGLGLRLIYFSYDVKMKEKGDIPEGYSVSREKKERFSLILESASTNQTSMYLCASSRRQGPTEAFFGQGTRLTVV.

The CDR3 spells CASSLTSRTGGSEDTQYF. The chain couples TRBV7-3 to TRBJ2-3; the D gene TCRdb calls, TRBD1, cannot be checked with no DNA. CDR3 length: 18 residues. Germline V gene sequence: CDR1 SGHTA, CDR2 FQGTGA.

CDR3 region: CASSQEATSPVQTQYF. This rearrangement joins TRBV4-3 to TRBJ2-5; TCRdb selects TRBD2, and the lack of DNA leaves this call unchecked. Germline CDR1 is LGHNA and CDR2 is YSLEER. This CDR3 has 16 residues.